These T cell receptor beta chains were read from a single sample in a study of graft-versus-host responses after intestinal transplantation. Assay: immunoSEQ multiplex PCR; the TCRdb copy retains only in-frame clones and omits some. The sample carries about 20,000 clones, approximately 45% recorded once. Sequencing was performed on alloreactive CD4+ T cells from a mixed lymphocyte reaction culture, taken before intestinal transplant. The receptors derive from a human patient who received an intestinal transplant. Both conserved end residues are part of each CDR3. D genes are given only for firm matches. A row's size may be missing; if present it is once, few, many or a size class.

once	.	TRBV10-3	14	TRBJ1-1	TGTGCCATCAGTGACTCCAGAGGGAACACTGAAGCTTTCTTT	CAISDSRGNTEAFF
.	.	TRBV6-5	14	TRBJ1-1	TGTGCCAGCAGTTACCGTAGGGGGTACACTGAAGCTTTCTTT	CASSYRRGYTEAFF
.	TRBD2	TRBV4-1	16	TRBJ2-3	TGCGCCAGCAGCCAAGATTTAGCGGGGGGCACAGATACGCAGTATTTT	CASSQDLAGGTDTQYF
few	.	TRBV7-3	13	TRBJ1-3	TGTGCCAGCAGCTTATCCGCTGGAAACACCATATATTTT	CASSLSAGNTIYF
.	TRBD1	TRBV18	15	TRBJ1-1	TGTGCCAGCTCACCCCACGACCCACAGGGGACTGAAGCTTTCTTT	CASSPHDPQGTEAFF
.	.	TRBV25-1	14	TRBJ1-5	TGTGCCAGCAGTGACGGGGGGGCGGTTCAGCCCCAGCATTTT	CASSDGGAVQPQHF
.	TRBD1	TRBV2	15	TRBJ1-2	TGTGCCGGAACTTACACCGGGACAGGTTTTCTCGGCTACACCTTC	CAGTYTGTGFLGYTF
.	.	TRBV27	13	TRBJ1-4	TGTGCCAGCAGCGGGACAACTAATGAAAAACTGTTTTTT	CASSGTTNEKLFF
once	.	TRBV19	15	TRBJ2-2	TGTGCCAGTAGTAGGCGACTGACGAACACCGGGGAGCTGTTTTTT	CASSRRLTNTGELFF
.	TRBD1	TRBV6-1	12	TRBJ1-2	TGTGCCAGCAGGCCGGGACAGGGTAACTACACCTTC	CASRPGQGNYTF
.	.	TRBV5-1	14	TRBJ2-3	TGCGCCAGCAGCTCCATAACTAGCACAGATACGCAGTATTTT	CASSSITSTDTQYF
.	TRBD1	TRBV6-1	15	TRBJ1-5	TGTGCCAGCTCCGGGACAGGTTATAGCAATCAGCCCCAGCATTTT	CASSGTGYSNQPQHF
.	.	TRBV11-2	14	TRBJ2-1	TGTGCCAGCAGCCCCCGGACTATCCTCAATGAGCAGTTCTTC	CASSPRTILNEQFF
.	.	TRBV18	14	TRBJ1-1	TGTGCCAGCTCACCACGGGAGGCCGGGACTGAAGCTTTCTTT	CASSPREAGTEAFF
few	.	TRBV2	13	TRBJ2-5	TGTGCCAGCAGTGAATGGTGGCAGGGGACCCAGTACTTC	CASSEWWQGTQYF
.	.	TRBV7-2	15	TRBJ1-5	TGTGCCAGCAGCCCAAGGGAGGGGTTGGGTCAGCCCCAGCATTTT	CASSPREGLGQPQHF
.	.	TRBV15	16	TRBJ1-4	TGTGCCACCAGCAGAGCGGGAGGCCCGGCGGAAGAAAAACTGTTTTTT	CATSRAGGPAEEKLFF
medium-sized	TRBD1	TRBV6-1	15	TRBJ1-6	TGTGCCAGCAGAGTACAGGGGGCGGTCATTTCACCCCTCCACTTT	CASRVQGAVISPLHF
.	TRBD1	TRBV6-4	15	TRBJ2-1	TGTGCCAGCAGCCTGACAGGGAACCCCTACAATGAGCAGTTCTTC	CASSLTGNPYNEQFF
.	TRBD1	TRBV7-2	14	TRBJ1-6	TGTGCCAGCAGCTTCACAGGGGATAATTCACCCCTCCACTTT	CASSFTGDNSPLHF
.	TRBD2	TRBV5-1	16	TRBJ2-5	TGCGCCAGCAGCTCGGGACTAGCGGGGGTACAAGAGACCCAGTACTTC	CASSSGLAGVQETQYF
few	.	TRBV7-9	15	TRBJ1-3	TGTGCCAGCAGCTTAGTTCAGGTCTCTGGAAACACCATATATTTT	CASSLVQVSGNTIYF
.	TRBD1	TRBV5-6	16	TRBJ2-5	TGTGCCAGCACTATCCAGGGGGCCCCGTACCAAGAGACCCAGTACTTC	CASTIQGAPYQETQYF
.	TRBD1	TRBV19	13	TRBJ2-2	TGTGCCACCTGGACAGGGGGTCCCGGGGAGCTGTTTTTT	CATWTGGPGELFF
.	.	TRBV19	12	TRBJ1-5	TGTGCCAGTTCCCAGGGTTGGCAGCCCCAGCATTTT	CASSQGWQPQHF
few	.	TRBV5-1	14	TRBJ2-3	TGCGCCAGCAGCCCGGAGGTGGGTAGGGATACGCAGTATTTT	CASSPEVGRDTQYF
.	.	TRBV19	15	TRBJ2-5	TGTGCCAGTAGTCCCCAGGGACGGGGGTCAGAGACCCAGTACTTC	CASSPQGRGSETQYF
few	TRBD1	TRBV18	16	TRBJ1-1	TGTGCCAGCTCACCCTTCCCGACAGGGCTCAACACTGAAGCTTTCTTT	CASSPFPTGLNTEAFF
.	.	TRBV6-6	13	TRBJ2-2	TGTGCCAGCACATCCAGGGATACCGGGGAGCTGTTTTTT	CASTSRDTGELFF
.	.	TRBV10-3	13	TRBJ1-3	TGTGCCATCAGGGACAGCTCTGGAAACACCATATATTTT	CAIRDSSGNTIYF
.	TRBD2	TRBV10-3	16	TRBJ2-1	TGTGCCATCAGTGAACCCGGGACTAGCGGGGGCCATGAGCAGTTCTTC	CAISEPGTSGGHEQFF
few	TRBD2	TRBV4-2	16	TRBJ2-5	TGTGCCAGCAGCCTCGGTAGCGGGGGAGGACAAGAGACCCAGTACTTC	CASSLGSGGGQETQYF